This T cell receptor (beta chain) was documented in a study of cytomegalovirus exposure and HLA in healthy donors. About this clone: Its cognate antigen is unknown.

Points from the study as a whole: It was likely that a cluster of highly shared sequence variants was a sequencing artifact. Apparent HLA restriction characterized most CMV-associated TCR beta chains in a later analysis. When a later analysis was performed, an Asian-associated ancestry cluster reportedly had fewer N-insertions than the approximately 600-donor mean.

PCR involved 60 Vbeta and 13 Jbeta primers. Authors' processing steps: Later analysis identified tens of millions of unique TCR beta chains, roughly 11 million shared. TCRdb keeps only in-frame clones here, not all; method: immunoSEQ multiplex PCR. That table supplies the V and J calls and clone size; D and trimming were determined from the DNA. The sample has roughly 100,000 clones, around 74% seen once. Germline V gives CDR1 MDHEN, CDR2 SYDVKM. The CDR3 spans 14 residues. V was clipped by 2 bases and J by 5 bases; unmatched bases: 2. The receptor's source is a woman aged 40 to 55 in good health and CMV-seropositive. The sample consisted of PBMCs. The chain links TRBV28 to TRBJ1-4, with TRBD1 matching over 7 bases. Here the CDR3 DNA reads TGTGCCAGCAGTTTAGAACAGGGGAATGAAAAACTGTTTTTT. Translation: CASSLEQGNEKLFF.